This TCR beta chain stems from a study of PD-L1 blockade in urothelial cancer. Overall study: Patients' histories included 0 to 3 prior chemotherapy regimens.

Sample contribution per patient ranged from 1 to 8, covering pretreatment and on-treatment. Assay used: immunoSEQ multiplex PCR; TCRdb lists only in-frame clones, some missing. The repertoire holds 35,000 to 45,000 clones, with roughly 87% as singletons. This material consisted of PBMCs, taken around atezolizumab (anti-PD-L1) treatment. This sequence originates from a man between 65 and 85 years old with urothelial cancer.

The CDR3 reads CASSAYDRASYNSPLHF. The CDR3 nucleotides are TGTGCCAGCAGCGCTTATGACAGGGCCTCCTATAATTCACCCCTCCACTTT. The chain carries TRBV9 and TRBJ1-6; 7 nucleotides align to TRBD1. The germline gives CDR1 SGDLS, CDR2 YYNGEE. This CDR3 is built from 17 residues. V lost 3 bases and J lost 0; bases outside the gene matches: 6. Full variable domain (missing parts from reference TRBV9 and TRBJ1-6): DSGVTQTPKHLITATGQRVTLRCSPRSGDLSVYWYQQSLDQGLQFLIQYYNGEERAKGNILERFSAQQFPDLHSELNLSSLELGDSALYFCASSAYDRASYNSPLHFGNGTRLTVT.